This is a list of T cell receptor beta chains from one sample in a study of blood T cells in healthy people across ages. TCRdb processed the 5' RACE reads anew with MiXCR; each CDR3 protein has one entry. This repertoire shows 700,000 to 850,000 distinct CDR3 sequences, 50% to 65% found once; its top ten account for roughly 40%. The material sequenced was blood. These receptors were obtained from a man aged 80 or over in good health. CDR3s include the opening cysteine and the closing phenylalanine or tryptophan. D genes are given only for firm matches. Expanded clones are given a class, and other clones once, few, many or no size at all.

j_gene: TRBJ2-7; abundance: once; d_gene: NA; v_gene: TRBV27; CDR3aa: CASSLSRRVSYNEQYF; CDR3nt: TGTGCCAGCAGTTTATCGAGGCGGGTCTCCTACAATGAGCAGTACTTC
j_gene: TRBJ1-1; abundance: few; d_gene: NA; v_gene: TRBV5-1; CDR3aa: CASSSGTWNTGAFF; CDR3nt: TGCGCCAGCAGCTCCGGGACATGGAACACTGGAGCTTTCTTT
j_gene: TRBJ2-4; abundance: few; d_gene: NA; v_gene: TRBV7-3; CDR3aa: CASSLEGQGHIQYF; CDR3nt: TGTGCCAGCAGCTTAGAAGGGCAGGGGCACATTCAGTACTTC
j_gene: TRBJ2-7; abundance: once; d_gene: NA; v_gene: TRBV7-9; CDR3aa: CASSLAVDSYEQYF; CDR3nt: TGTGCCAGCAGCTTAGCGGTGGACTCCTACGAGCAGTACTTC
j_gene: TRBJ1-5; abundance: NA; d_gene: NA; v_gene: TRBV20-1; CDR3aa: CSARARSVSNQPQHF; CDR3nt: TGCAGTGCTAGAGCAAGATCGGTTAGCAATCAGCCCCAGCATTTT
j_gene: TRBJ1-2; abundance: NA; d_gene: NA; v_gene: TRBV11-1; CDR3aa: CASSFFGNYGYTF; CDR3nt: TGTGCCAGCAGCTTTTTTGGTAACTATGGCTACACCTTC
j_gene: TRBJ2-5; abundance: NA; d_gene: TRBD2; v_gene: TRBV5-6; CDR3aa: CASSPGLAERPTKETQYF; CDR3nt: TGTGCCAGCAGCCCGGGACTAGCGGAAAGACCCACCAAAGAGACCCAGTACTTC
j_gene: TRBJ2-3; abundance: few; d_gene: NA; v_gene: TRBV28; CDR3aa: CASTLSGTQYF; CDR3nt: TGTGCCAGCACCCTCTCGGGTACGCAGTATTTT
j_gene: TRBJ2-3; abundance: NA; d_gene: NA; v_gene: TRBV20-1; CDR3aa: CSARHELRRGTDTQYF; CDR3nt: TGCAGTGCTAGACACGAATTGAGACGGGGCACAGATACGCAGTATTTT
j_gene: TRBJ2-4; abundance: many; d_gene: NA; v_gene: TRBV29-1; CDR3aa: CSVGSSGMDIQYF; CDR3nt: TGCAGCGTTGGCTCGTCGGGGATGGACATTCAGTACTTC
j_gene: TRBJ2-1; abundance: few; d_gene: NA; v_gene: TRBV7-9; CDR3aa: CASSLGGFGGQFF; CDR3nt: TGTGCCAGCAGCTTAGGCGGGTTCGGAGGGCAGTTCTTC
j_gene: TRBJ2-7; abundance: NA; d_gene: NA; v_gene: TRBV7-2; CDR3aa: CASSQRRTNTYEQYF; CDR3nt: TGTGCCAGCAGCCAACGACGGACCAATACCTACGAGCAGTACTTC
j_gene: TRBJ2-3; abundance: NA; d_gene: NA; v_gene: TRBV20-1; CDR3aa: CSARSRVRDTQYF; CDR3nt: TGCAGTGCTAGGTCACGGGTTAGAGATACGCAGTATTTT
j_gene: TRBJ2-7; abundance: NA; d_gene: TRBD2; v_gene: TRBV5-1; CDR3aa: CASRIAGAYEQYF; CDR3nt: TGCGCCAGCAGGATAGCGGGAGCCTACGAGCAGTACTTC
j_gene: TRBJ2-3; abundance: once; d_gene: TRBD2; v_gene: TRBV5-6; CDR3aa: CASSLGREGRDTQYF; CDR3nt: TGTGCCAGCAGCTTGGGGCGGGAGGGCCGAGATACGCAGTATTTT
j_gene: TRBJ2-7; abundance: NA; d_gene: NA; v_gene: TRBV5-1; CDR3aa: CASRRLQGSGYEQYF; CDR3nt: TGCGCCAGCAGACGACTTCAGGGGAGCGGCTACGAGCAGTACTTC
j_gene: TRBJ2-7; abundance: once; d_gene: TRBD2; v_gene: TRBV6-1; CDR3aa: CASRRQSASGQLYEQYF; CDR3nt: TGTGCCAGCAGACGCCAGTCCGCTAGCGGGCAATTATACGAGCAGTACTTC
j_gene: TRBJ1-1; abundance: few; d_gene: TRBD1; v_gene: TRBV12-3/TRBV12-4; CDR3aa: CATHRDRGTEAFF; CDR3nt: TGTGCCACCCACCGGGACAGGGGGACTGAAGCTTTCTTT
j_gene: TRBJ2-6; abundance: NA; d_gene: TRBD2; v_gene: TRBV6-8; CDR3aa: CASSYGAGVDSGANVLTF; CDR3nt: TGTGCCAGCAGTTACGGGGCGGGAGTTGACTCTGGGGCCAACGTCCTGACTTTC
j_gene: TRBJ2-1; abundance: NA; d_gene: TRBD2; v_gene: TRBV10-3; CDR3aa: CAITPLAGVSNEQFF; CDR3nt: TGTGCCATCACCCCCCTAGCGGGAGTTTCCAATGAGCAGTTCTTC
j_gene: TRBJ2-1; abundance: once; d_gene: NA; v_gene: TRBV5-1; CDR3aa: CASSLTGLPPYNEQFF; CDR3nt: TGCGCCAGCAGCTTGACGGGTCTGCCCCCCTACAATGAGCAGTTCTTC
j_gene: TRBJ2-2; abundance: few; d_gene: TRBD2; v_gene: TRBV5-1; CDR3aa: CASSLVGLASPGELFF; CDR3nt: TGCGCCAGCAGCTTGGTAGGACTAGCATCGCCCGGGGAGCTGTTTTTT
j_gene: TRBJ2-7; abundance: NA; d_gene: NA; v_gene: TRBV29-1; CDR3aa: CSVGSREGEQYF; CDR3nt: TGCAGCGTTGGTTCCAGGGAAGGCGAGCAGTACTTC
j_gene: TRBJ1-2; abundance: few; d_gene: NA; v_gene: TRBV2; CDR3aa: CASNVLGAWGYTF; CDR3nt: TGTGCCAGCAACGTCCTAGGGGCCTGGGGCTACACCTTC
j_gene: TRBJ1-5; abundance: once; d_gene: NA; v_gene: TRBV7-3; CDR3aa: CASNPAGALNQPQHF; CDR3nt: TGTGCCAGCAACCCGGCCGGGGCTCTGAATCAGCCCCAGCATTTT
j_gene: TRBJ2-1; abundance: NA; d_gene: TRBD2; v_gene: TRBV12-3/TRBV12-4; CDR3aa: CASSRLAGGPVNEQFF; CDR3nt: TGTGCCAGCAGCCGACTAGCGGGAGGGCCGGTTAATGAGCAGTTCTTC
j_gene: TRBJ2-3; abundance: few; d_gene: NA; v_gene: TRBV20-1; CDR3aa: CSARDPDGTDTQYF; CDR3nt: TGCAGTGCTAGAGATCCCGACGGCACAGATACGCAGTATTTT
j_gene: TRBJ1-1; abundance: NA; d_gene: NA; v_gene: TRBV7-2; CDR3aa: CASKRGGSNTEAFF; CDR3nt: TGTGCCAGCAAGCGGGGAGGGAGTAACACTGAAGCTTTCTTT
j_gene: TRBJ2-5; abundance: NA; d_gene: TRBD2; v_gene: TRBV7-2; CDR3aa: CASPGEGRKETQYF; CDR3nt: TGTGCCAGCCCGGGGGAGGGGAGAAAAGAGACCCAGTACTTC
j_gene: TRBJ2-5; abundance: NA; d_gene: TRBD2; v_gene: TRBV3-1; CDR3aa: CASSQGTSGRANQETLYF; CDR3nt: TGTGCCAGCAGCCAAGGGACTAGCGGGAGGGCCAACCAAGAGACCCTGTACTTC
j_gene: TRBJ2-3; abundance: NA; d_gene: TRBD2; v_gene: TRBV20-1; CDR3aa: CSATGLKEDTQYF; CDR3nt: TGCAGTGCGACGGGACTAAAGGAGGATACGCAGTATTTT
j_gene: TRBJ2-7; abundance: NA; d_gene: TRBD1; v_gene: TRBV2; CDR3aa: CASSGTGDEQYF; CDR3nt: TGTGCCAGCAGCGGTACAGGGGACGAGCAGTACTTC
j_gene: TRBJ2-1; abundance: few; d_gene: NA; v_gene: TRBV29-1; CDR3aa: CSVEDHGGFREQFF; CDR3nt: TGCAGCGTTGAAGATCACGGAGGTTTCCGTGAGCAGTTCTTC
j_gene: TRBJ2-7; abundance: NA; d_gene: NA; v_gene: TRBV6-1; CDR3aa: CASSGDGLEQYF; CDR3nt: TGTGCCAGCAGCGGGGACGGTCTCGAGCAGTACTTC
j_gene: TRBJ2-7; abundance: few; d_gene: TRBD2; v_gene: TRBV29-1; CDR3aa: CSVVPSGGSSYEQYF; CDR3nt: TGCAGCGTTGTTCCCTCGGGGGGGTCGTCCTACGAGCAGTACTTC
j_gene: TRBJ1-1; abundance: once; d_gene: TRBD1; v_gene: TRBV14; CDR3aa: CASSQLDRGREAFF; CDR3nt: TGTGCCAGCAGCCAATTGGACAGGGGGCGTGAAGCTTTCTTT
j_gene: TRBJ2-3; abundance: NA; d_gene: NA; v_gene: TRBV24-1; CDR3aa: CATSDSGPTYRYAYF; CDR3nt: TGTGCCACCAGTGATTCGGGACCTACCTACAGATACGCGTATTTT
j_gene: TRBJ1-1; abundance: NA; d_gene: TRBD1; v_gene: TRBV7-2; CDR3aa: CASSFPTGATEAFF; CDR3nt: TGTGCCAGCAGCTTCCCTACAGGGGCCACTGAAGCTTTCTTT
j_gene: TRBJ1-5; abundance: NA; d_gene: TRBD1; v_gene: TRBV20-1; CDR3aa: CSARQGASNQPQHF; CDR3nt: TGCAGTGCCCGACAGGGGGCTAGCAATCAGCCCCAGCATTTT
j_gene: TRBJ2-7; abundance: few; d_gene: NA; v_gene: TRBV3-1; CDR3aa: CASSQRTLSEQYF; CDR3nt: TGTGCCAGCAGCCAAAGGACTCTTTCCGAGCAGTACTTC
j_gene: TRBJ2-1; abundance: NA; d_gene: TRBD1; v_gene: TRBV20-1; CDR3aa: CSALNPGQGPSEQFF; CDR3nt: TGCAGTGCCCTGAACCCGGGACAGGGGCCATCCGAGCAGTTCTTC
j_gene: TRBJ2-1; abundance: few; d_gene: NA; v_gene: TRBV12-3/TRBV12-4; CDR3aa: CASSLAGRQFF; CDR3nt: TGTGCCAGCAGTTTAGCTGGTCGCCAGTTCTTC
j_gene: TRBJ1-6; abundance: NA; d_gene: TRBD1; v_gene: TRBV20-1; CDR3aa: CSARRTGRDSPLHF; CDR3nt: TGCAGTGCTCGTAGGACAGGACGAGATTCACCCCTCCACTTT
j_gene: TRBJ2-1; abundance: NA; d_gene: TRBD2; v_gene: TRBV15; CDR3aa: CATSSPGLAGRNEQFF; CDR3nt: TGTGCCACCAGCAGCCCGGGACTAGCGGGACGGAATGAGCAGTTCTTC
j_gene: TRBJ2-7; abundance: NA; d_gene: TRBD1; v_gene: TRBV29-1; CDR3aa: CSVITGGNEQYF; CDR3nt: TGCAGCGTGATAACAGGGGGCAACGAGCAGTACTTC
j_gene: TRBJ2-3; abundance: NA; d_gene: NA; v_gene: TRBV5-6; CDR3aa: CASSLEPMGHRYAYF; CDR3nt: TGTGCCAGCAGCTTGGAACCTATGGGGCACAGATACGCGTATTTT
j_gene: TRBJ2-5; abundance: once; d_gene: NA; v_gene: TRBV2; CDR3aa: CASSRSETQYF; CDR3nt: TGTGCCAGCAGCAGGTCAGAGACCCAGTACTTC
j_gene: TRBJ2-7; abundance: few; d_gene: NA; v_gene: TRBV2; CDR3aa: CASSGLEAYEQYF; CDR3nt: TGTGCCAGCAGTGGGCTAGAGGCCTACGAGCAGTACTTC